Here is one TCR beta chain with its context. Its cognate antigen has yet to be identified. No base qualities exist here, and no much larger clone lies one base off it. In the prospective study, participants were about 18 to 89 years old, resided in around 25 geographic areas of the United States, and were enrolled through a virtual design. Cohort assignment in the prospective study relied on participant-reported clinical history from a screening survey and a study questionnaire. In the prospective study, mobile phlebotomists collected whole blood, serum and a nasopharyngeal or oropharyngeal swab from each participant. Prospective study participants could optionally give additional blood draws and questionnaires over a roughly two-month period. Before DNA extraction, prospective study blood samples were shipped either frozen or at room temperature. The immunoSEQ Assay, a bias-controlled multiplex PCR, was used to amplify TCRbeta CDR3 regions from genomic DNA. As for the authors' bioinformatics: The number of nucleated cells in each sample was estimated from the amplification of reference gene primers within the assay. Sequence reads were collapsed and filtered to measure the absolute abundance of every unique TCRbeta CDR3 rearrangement. For each sample, productive Simpson clonality was calculated by taking the square root of Simpson's diversity index across productive rearrangements. Here the immuneACCESS table is served through TCRdb, limited to in-frame sequences with V and J called. Missing clones are a known gap in these copies; in checked studies unresolved V genes cover under half, and the rest lacks a known reason. The V and J calls and clone size are taken from that table; D and trimming were inferred from the DNA. For this sample the table gives hundreds of thousands of clones, of which 90% were detected only once. About 1.7% of the sample is held by the ten biggest clonotypes.

Spanning cysteine to phenylalanine, the CDR3 consists of 13 amino acids. Only the CDR3 region is kept as DNA, spanning 39 bases read in frame from base 1. Trimming leaves V shorter by 8 bases and J shorter by 2 bases, with the junction holding 6 bases beyond the gene matches. CDR1 LNHDA and CDR2 SQIVND were looked up in the germline V gene (reference sequence). The record originates from a study of blood T cell repertoires in COVID-19 (dated by TCRdb to about 2020). Broadly, across the study: Collaborator samples came from the United States, Italy and Spain and covered acute and convalescent phases of COVID-19. The prospective study material was composed of cDNA or gDNA derived from T cells, B-cell-depleted T cells, or PBMCs. Deeply sampled blood TCRbeta repertoires from subjects exposed to, actively infected with, or recovered from COVID-19 were included in the dataset. A freely available public database, intended as a resource for researchers studying the immune response to SARS-CoV-2, is where the repertoires were released. The samples were drawn from the first 160 participants of the ongoing ImmuneRACE study and from 950 to 1,500 subjects provided by 6 global collaborators. A de-identified subject ID, COVID-19 status, age in years and sex were almost always included in the sample metadata. Where HLA class I and class II types were available, the types were taken from metadata supplied by the sample provider, not from assay-based typing.

The research as a whole found: How much clinical and demographic metadata was included differed by source and by participant, and the metadata was provided uncurated.

Sequencing used PBMCs or T cells enriched from blood (not recorded which). The clonotype comes from a woman between 18 and 29 years old with acute COVID-19. The rearrangement joined TRBV19 to TRBJ2-7; TRBD1 fits 7 bases in the junction. The sequenced DNA is TGTGCCAGTGCACAGGGGCTGACCTACGAGCAGTACTTC. Translated, this gives CASAQGLTYEQYF.